A selection of T cell receptor beta chains follows, all from one sample in a study of shared clonotypes between healthy human individuals. Here immunoSEQ multiplex PCR was the method, and the copy in TCRdb shows in-frame clones only, minus some. This table has some 500,000 clones, 90% to 97% appearing once. Sequencing used naive CD4+ T cells sorted from blood. These TCRs come from a woman in her twenties or thirties in good health. CDR3s include the opening cysteine and the closing phenylalanine or tryptophan. A D gene is named only where the DNA matches it firmly. Size is omitted from some rows. Given values are once, few, many or a class for expanded clones.

v_gene	d_gene	j_gene	abundance	CDR3aa	CDR3nt
TRBV2	.	TRBJ2-2	.	CASMGDSWAGELFF	TGTGCCAGCATGGGGGATAGCTGGGCCGGGGAGCTGTTTTTT
TRBV4-1	.	TRBJ1-4	.	CASRAWGEKLFF	TGCGCCAGCAGGGCCTGGGGTGAAAAACTGTTTTTT
TRBV29-1	.	TRBJ2-5	.	CSVGDSPLETQYF	TGCAGCGTTGGAGATTCACCCCTAGAGACCCAGTACTTC
TRBV29-1	.	TRBJ2-2	once	CSVRVGSWTGELFF	TGCAGCGTTCGAGTGGGGAGCTGGACCGGGGAGCTGTTTTTT
TRBV16	TRBD1	TRBJ1-5	.	CASSDRDRGWSRNQPQHF	TGTGCCAGCAGCGACCGGGACAGGGGCTGGAGTCGCAATCAGCCCCAGCATTTT
TRBV5-1	.	TRBJ1-4	.	CASAPAGRDEKLFF	TGCGCCAGCGCCCCCGCAGGGCGCGATGAAAAACTGTTTTTT
TRBV14	.	TRBJ2-5	once	CASSQGTVGETQYF	TGTGCCAGCAGCCAAGGAACCGTTGGGGAGACCCAGTACTTC
TRBV2	TRBD1	TRBJ1-5	.	CASNRGYQEPQHF	TGTGCCAGCAACAGGGGCTATCAGGAGCCCCAGCATTTT
TRBV7-9	.	TRBJ1-1	once	CASRVPGRGPNTEAFF	TGTGCCAGCAGGGTTCCTGGGAGGGGCCCGAACACTGAAGCTTTCTTT
TRBV28	TRBD1	TRBJ2-5	.	CASSSQQGALLETQYF	TGTGCCAGCAGTTCCCAACAGGGGGCCCTCCTGGAGACCCAGTACTTC
TRBV28	TRBD2	TRBJ2-1	.	CASSLGLAGGREQFF	TGTGCCAGCAGTTTGGGACTAGCGGGAGGGCGTGAGCAGTTCTTC
TRBV6-5	.	TRBJ2-7	.	CASSYGPGHLTYEQYF	TGTGCCAGCAGTTACGGCCCGGGACATTTAACCTACGAGCAGTACTTC
TRBV14	.	TRBJ1-2	.	CASSQRRNYGYTF	TGTGCCAGCAGCCAGAGACGCAACTATGGCTACACCTTC
TRBV7-2	.	TRBJ2-7	once	CASSSTRTYEQYF	TGTGCCAGCAGCTCCACCAGGACATACGAGCAGTACTTC
TRBV6-5	.	TRBJ1-5	.	CASRTGSGNQPQHF	TGTGCCAGCAGAACAGGGTCGGGGAATCAGCCCCAGCATTTT
TRBV5-6	.	TRBJ2-5	.	CASSFTQETQYF	TGTGCCAGCAGCTTTACCCAAGAGACCCAGTACTTC
TRBV7-9	.	TRBJ2-2	.	CASSRQRANTGELFF	TGTGCCAGCAGCCGACAACGTGCGAACACCGGGGAGCTGTTTTTT
TRBV18	.	TRBJ2-7	.	CASSHGLETYEQYF	TGTGCCAGCTCACATGGACTGGAAACCTACGAGCAGTACTTC
TRBV28	.	TRBJ1-2	.	CASSQDTYGYTF	TGTGCCAGCAGTCAGGACACCTATGGCTACACCTTC
TRBV27	TRBD1	TRBJ2-4	.	CASSPNRDRDELAKNIQYF	TGTGCCAGCAGTCCAAACCGGGACAGGGACGAGTTAGCCAAAAACATTCAGTACTTC
TRBV5-4	TRBD2	TRBJ2-1	.	CVGGEKRDSYNEQFF	TGTGTTGGGGGAGAAAAGCGGGACTCCTACAATGAGCAGTTCTTC
TRBV7-4	TRBD1	TRBJ1-1	.	CASSDSRQGNTEAFF	TGTGCCAGCAGCGACTCGCGACAGGGCAACACTGAAGCTTTCTTT
TRBV28	TRBD2	TRBJ2-7	.	CASGQLAVAYEQYF	TGTGCCAGCGGCCAACTAGCGGTTGCCTACGAGCAGTACTTC
TRBV7-9	.	TRBJ2-7	.	CASSLSGTVYEQYF	TGTGCCAGCAGCCTTAGCGGGACAGTTTACGAGCAGTACTTC
TRBV5-4	TRBD2	TRBJ2-7	once	CASSPELASGRYEQYF	TGTGCCAGCAGCCCTGAGTTGGCTAGCGGGAGATACGAGCAGTACTTC
TRBV9	TRBD2	TRBJ2-3	.	CASSVGLADSTDTQYF	TGTGCCAGCAGCGTGGGACTAGCGGATAGCACAGATACGCAGTATTTT
TRBV7-2	.	TRBJ2-5	.	CASSTVIGGKRQETQYF	TGTGCCAGCAGCACCGTGATTGGGGGGAAACGACAAGAGACCCAGTACTTC
TRBV6-1	.	TRBJ1-5	once	CASSERTKASNQPQHF	TGTGCCAGCAGTGAAAGGACTAAGGCTAGCAATCAGCCCCAGCATTTT
TRBV11-2	.	TRBJ2-7	.	CASSPIDRSGFEQYF	TGTGCCAGCAGCCCGATAGACAGGAGTGGATTTGAGCAGTACTTC
TRBV5-1	TRBD1	TRBJ1-3	.	CASRQGHSGNTIYF	TGCGCCAGCAGACAGGGGCACTCTGGAAACACCATATATTTT
TRBV2	.	TRBJ1-5	.	CASSVAQSSNQPQHF	TGTGCCAGCAGCGTGGCGCAGTCAAGCAATCAGCCCCAGCATTTT
TRBV28	.	TRBJ2-7	.	CASSSSTGPGEQYF	TGTGCCAGCAGTTCATCCACGGGACCAGGCGAGCAGTACTTC
TRBV30	.	TRBJ1-1	.	CAWTATENTEAFF	TGTGCCTGGACCGCAACGGAGAACACTGAAGCTTTCTTT
TRBV27	TRBD1	TRBJ1-4	.	CASSLTGQENEKLFF	TGTGCCAGCAGTTTAACGGGACAGGAAAATGAAAAACTGTTTTTT
TRBV28	.	TRBJ1-2	.	CASSLGGRGYGYTF	TGTGCCAGCAGTTTAGGGGGTCGAGGGTATGGCTACACCTTC
TRBV18	.	TRBJ2-2	.	CASSPPDSAHGELFF	TGTGCCAGCTCACCACCGGACTCCGCCCACGGGGAGCTGTTTTTT
TRBV5-1	TRBD2	TRBJ2-1	.	CASSHGLAGNEQFF	TGCGCCAGCAGCCATGGACTAGCGGGCAATGAGCAGTTCTTC
TRBV10-2	TRBD1	TRBJ1-2	.	CASSVGTGYGYTF	TGCGCCAGCAGCGTCGGGACAGGCTATGGCTACACCTTC
TRBV11-3	TRBD2	TRBJ2-1	.	CASSLSRLAGDNEQFF	TGTGCCAGCAGTCTCTCTCGACTAGCGGGCGACAATGAGCAGTTCTTC
TRBV28	TRBD1	TRBJ2-7	.	CASSLFGTGKDEQYF	TGTGCCAGCAGTTTATTCGGGACAGGGAAGGACGAGCAGTACTTC
TRBV10-1	.	TRBJ1-1	.	CASRADQNTEAFF	TGCGCCAGCAGGGCAGATCAGAACACTGAAGCTTTCTTT
TRBV5-4	TRBD2	TRBJ2-1	.	CASSETSGYNEQFF	TGTGCCAGCAGCGAGACTAGCGGATACAATGAGCAGTTCTTC
TRBV6-4	TRBD1	TRBJ2-6	once	CASSDSTGAGANVLTF	TGTGCCAGCAGTGACTCGACAGGGGCCGGGGCCAACGTCCTGACTTTC
TRBV11-3	.	TRBJ2-2	.	CASSLTSNTGELFF	TGTGCCAGCAGCTTAACATCCAACACCGGGGAGCTGTTTTTT